What follows describes a single T cell receptor (beta chain). Clones were sequenced by immunoSEQ multiplex PCR, and TCRdb holds only the in-frame ones, with some missing. The sample shows around 750,000 clones, approximately 74% of them seen only once. Trimming pared 2 bases from V and 8 bases from J, leaving 13 bases between. The CDR3 is made up of 14 amino acids. CDR1 is MNHNY, CDR2 SVGAGI, per germline (reference sequence). The data were obtained in a study of shared clonotypes between healthy human individuals. The chain employs TRBV6-6 and TRBJ2-1; possibly TRBD2 for D (6 bases). The sequencing sample was made of memory CD4+ T cells sorted from blood. Subset of the sample: CD45RA-negative fraction. The sequence was obtained from a woman aged 25-40 years in good health. Here the CDR3 DNA reads TGTGCCAGCAGTTACGGCGGGAATCGCGATGAGCAGTTCTTC. Its protein product is CASSYGGNRDEQFF.